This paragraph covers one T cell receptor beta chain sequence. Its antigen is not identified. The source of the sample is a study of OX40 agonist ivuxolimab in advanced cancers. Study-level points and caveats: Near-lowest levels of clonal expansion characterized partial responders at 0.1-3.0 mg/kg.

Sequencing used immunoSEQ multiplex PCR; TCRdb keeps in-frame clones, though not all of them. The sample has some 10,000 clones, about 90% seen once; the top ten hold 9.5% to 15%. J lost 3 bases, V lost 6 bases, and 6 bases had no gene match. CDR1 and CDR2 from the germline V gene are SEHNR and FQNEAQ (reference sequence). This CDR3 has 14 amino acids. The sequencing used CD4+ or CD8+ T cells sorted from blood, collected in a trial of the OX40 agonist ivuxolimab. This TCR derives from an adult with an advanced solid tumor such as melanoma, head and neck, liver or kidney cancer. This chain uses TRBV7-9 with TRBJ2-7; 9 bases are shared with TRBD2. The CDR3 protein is CASRQGLAGYEQYF. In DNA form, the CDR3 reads TGTGCCAGCAGACAGGGACTAGCAGGCTACGAGCAGTACTTC.